This T cell receptor beta chain was documented in a study of beta chain features in type 1 diabetes. Study results and limitations: Among all four CD4+ subsets, Type 1 diabetes patients had TCRB CDR3s that were moderately but significantly shorter.

Turning to this clone: Its antigen is unknown. Different DNA sequences within this sample yield the same CDR3.

This CDR3 comprises 15 residues. Trimming removed 0 bases at V and 1 base at J, with 11 bases between. CDR1 is GTSNPN and CDR2 is SVGIG in the germline V gene (reference sequence). What was sequenced were expressed TCRB transcripts, since all of the isolated RNA had been reverse transcribed. Clones were read by immunoSEQ multiplex PCR, and TCRdb kept only the in-frame ones, dropping some. The profile shows roughly 400,000 clones, around 13% of them singletons. The chain recombines TRBV30 with TRBJ2-3, with D uncertain. The sequenced material came from naive CD4+ T cells from blood. This receptor was taken from a man aged 25 to 45 in good health. The CDR3 loop is CAWSVLGLGTDTQYF. As DNA, the CDR3 is TGTGCCTGGAGTGTACTTGGGCTAGGCACAGATACGCAGTATTTT.